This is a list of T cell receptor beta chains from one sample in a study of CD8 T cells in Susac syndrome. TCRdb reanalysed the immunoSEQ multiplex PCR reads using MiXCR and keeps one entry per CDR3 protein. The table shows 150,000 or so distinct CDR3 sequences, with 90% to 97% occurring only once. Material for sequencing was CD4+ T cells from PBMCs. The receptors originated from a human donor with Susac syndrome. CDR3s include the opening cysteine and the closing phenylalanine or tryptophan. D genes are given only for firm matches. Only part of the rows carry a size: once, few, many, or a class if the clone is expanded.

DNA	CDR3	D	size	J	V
TGTGCCAGCAGGACAGGGGGGTACAATGAGCAGTTCTTC	CASRTGGYNEQFF	TRBD1	NA	TRBJ2-1	TRBV7-2
TGCAGTGCTGAGAGCGCAGATACGCAGTATTTT	CSAESADTQYF	NA	NA	TRBJ2-3	TRBV20-1
TGTGCCAGCAGCCGGGGATTCCAAGAGACCCAGTACTTC	CASSRGFQETQYF	NA	NA	TRBJ2-5	TRBV12-3/TRBV12-4
TGCAGCGCCGGGACACTCGGGGTCGAGCAGTACTTC	CSAGTLGVEQYF	NA	NA	TRBJ2-7	TRBV29-1
TGTGCCAGCAGCCAAGGACAATTGACCGGGACTAGCTCCGAGCAGTACTTC	CASSQGQLTGTSSEQYF	TRBD2	NA	TRBJ2-7	TRBV12-3/TRBV12-4
TGTGCCTGGAGTGTAATGCGACAGGGTGGACCCTCCTACAATGAGCAGTTCTTC	CAWSVMRQGGPSYNEQFF	TRBD1	NA	TRBJ2-1	TRBV30
TGCAGCGGAAGGGAAGAGACCCAGTACTTC	CSGREETQYF	NA	NA	TRBJ2-5	TRBV29-1
TGTGCCTCCGAGGGAGGCGGAGGATACCCCTCCTACGAGCAGTACTTC	CASEGGGGYPSYEQYF	NA	NA	TRBJ2-7	TRBV7-3
TGTGCCAGCCTCAATGGGGGAGCCAAAAACATTCAGTACTTC	CASLNGGAKNIQYF	NA	NA	TRBJ2-4	TRBV2
TGTGCCTGGAGTCAATCGATGAACACTGAAGCTTTCTTT	CAWSQSMNTEAFF	NA	NA	TRBJ1-1	TRBV30
TGCAGTGCTAGTAGGGGGCTCTCCTACAATGAGCAGTTCTTC	CSASRGLSYNEQFF	TRBD1	NA	TRBJ2-1	TRBV20-1
TGCAGCGTCAAGATCGCATTTAACACTGAAGCTTTCTTT	CSVKIAFNTEAFF	NA	NA	TRBJ1-1	TRBV29-1
TGTGCCACCAGCGGAGCGGGAGTAGGTTCAAATGAGCAGTTCTTC	CATSGAGVGSNEQFF	TRBD2	NA	TRBJ2-1	TRBV15
TGTGCCAGCAGCCAAGATAAGTGGGGTGAAGCTTTCTTT	CASSQDKWGEAFF	NA	NA	TRBJ1-1	TRBV14
TGCAGCGCCCCTGGGGCAGGGAGGGCCGAAGCTTTCTTT	CSAPGAGRAEAFF	NA	NA	TRBJ1-1	TRBV29-1
TGTGCCACCAGCATGACGGGACAGCTCAATCAGCCCCAGCATTTT	CATSMTGQLNQPQHF	TRBD1	NA	TRBJ1-5	TRBV15
TGTGCCAGTGGCGCAGCTCCCGGGGAGCTGTTTTTT	CASGAAPGELFF	NA	once	TRBJ2-2	TRBV19
TGTGCCTGGCTAGGGGACCTCAATCAGCCCCAGCATTTT	CAWLGDLNQPQHF	NA	NA	TRBJ1-5	TRBV30
TGTGCCAGCACCAGGGACCTCTGGGGCTACACCTTC	CASTRDLWGYTF	NA	NA	TRBJ1-2	TRBV28
TGTGCCACCAGCAGACCGGGACAGGGGCCAAACACCGGGGAGCTGTTTTTT	CATSRPGQGPNTGELFF	TRBD1	NA	TRBJ2-2	TRBV15
TGTGCCAGCAGTTTCCCCACAGATACGCAGTATTTT	CASSFPTDTQYF	NA	few	TRBJ2-3	TRBV12-3/TRBV12-4
TGTGCCAGCAGTGGGCCCAGAGATGAAAAACTGTTTTTT	CASSGPRDEKLFF	NA	NA	TRBJ1-4	TRBV2
TGTGCCAGCCTTGGGCGGGGTGATTCAGGGAATGAGCAGTTCTTC	CASLGRGDSGNEQFF	NA	NA	TRBJ2-1	TRBV6-2/TRBV6-3
TGCAGCGTGCGTGGGACAGGTGGGGGAGAGACCCAGTACTTC	CSVRGTGGGETQYF	TRBD1	once	TRBJ2-5	TRBV29-1
TGCAGCGCCCTGGCGGGGTCGTGGACCCAGTACTTC	CSALAGSWTQYF	NA	NA	TRBJ2-5	TRBV29-1
TGTGCCAGCACCAGACAGGGGTCCTACAATGAGCAGTTCTTC	CASTRQGSYNEQFF	TRBD1	NA	TRBJ2-1	TRBV6-6
TGTGCCAGCAGCTCTCGACAGGGAATGGGCAATCAGCCCCAGCATTTT	CASSSRQGMGNQPQHF	TRBD1	NA	TRBJ1-5	TRBV5-6
TGCAGCGTTGTTACGAGGGGACTCCCCTACGAGCAGTACTTC	CSVVTRGLPYEQYF	NA	NA	TRBJ2-7	TRBV29-1
TGTGCCAGCAGTTACACCCAATTGGCGGGCTCCTACGAGCAGTACTTC	CASSYTQLAGSYEQYF	NA	NA	TRBJ2-7	TRBV6-2/TRBV6-3
TGTGCCACCAGCAGAGAGCGGACTGCAATAACCCAGTACTTC	CATSRERTAITQYF	NA	NA	TRBJ2-5	TRBV15
TGCAGCGGTACCCCTCCGGTCAGGGTAACCTACAATGAGCAGTTCTTC	CSGTPPVRVTYNEQFF	NA	NA	TRBJ2-1	TRBV29-1
TGTGCCAGCAGACCCGGCGGGGCTTCGGGCAATCAGCCCCAGCATTTT	CASRPGGASGNQPQHF	NA	NA	TRBJ1-5	TRBV6-2/TRBV6-3
TGTGCCAGCAGCCAAGATCTGAGAGAGACCCAGTACTTC	CASSQDLRETQYF	NA	once	TRBJ2-5	TRBV14
TGTGCCACCAGCAGAGATCTAACAATCCGAGAGACCCAGTACTTC	CATSRDLTIRETQYF	NA	NA	TRBJ2-5	TRBV15
TGTGCCAGCAGCAGCTTAGGAGGAGTGCGCACAGATACGCAGTATTTT	CASSSLGGVRTDTQYF	NA	NA	TRBJ2-3	TRBV7-2
TGTGCCACCAGCAGAGACCTCCCCGTCCGGACCCAGTACTTC	CATSRDLPVRTQYF	NA	NA	TRBJ2-5	TRBV15
TGCAGTGCCCCCCGCCCGGGAGGGGGAGAGACCCAGTACTTC	CSAPRPGGGETQYF	TRBD2	NA	TRBJ2-5	TRBV20-1
TGTGCCAGCAGTTGGGACAGGCGGGACACCGGGGAGCTGTTTTTT	CASSWDRRDTGELFF	TRBD1	NA	TRBJ2-2	TRBV7-2
TGTGCCAGCAGCTTAGCGCTTGGAGGACTAGGGGTCACAGATACGCAGTATTTT	CASSLALGGLGVTDTQYF	TRBD2	NA	TRBJ2-3	TRBV7-6
TGTGCCAGCAAACGGGACATGGACACTGAAGCTTTCTTT	CASKRDMDTEAFF	NA	once	TRBJ1-1	TRBV2
TGCGCCAGCAGCTCGACAGGGCCCACGAACACTGAAGCTTTCTTT	CASSSTGPTNTEAFF	TRBD1	NA	TRBJ1-1	TRBV5-1
TGCGCCAGCAGCCAAGGCGGTCACAACACAGATACGCAGTATTTT	CASSQGGHNTDTQYF	NA	NA	TRBJ2-3	TRBV4-3
TGTGCCAGCAGCTTAGACCCAGGGAGCAGGAATTCACCCCTCCACTTT	CASSLDPGSRNSPLHF	NA	NA	TRBJ1-6	TRBV7-2
TGTGCCAGCAATCCACAAATGCGTAGCTCTGGGGCCAACGTCCTGACTTTC	CASNPQMRSSGANVLTF	NA	NA	TRBJ2-6	TRBV6-2/TRBV6-3
TGCGCCAGCAGCTTGGAGCGACAGGGGATAGATACGCAGTATTTT	CASSLERQGIDTQYF	TRBD1	NA	TRBJ2-3	TRBV5-1
TGTGCCAGCAGCTTGGTGGGACAGGGGATCTATGGCTACACCTTC	CASSLVGQGIYGYTF	TRBD1	NA	TRBJ1-2	TRBV5-4
TGTGCCACCAGTGGCGGGCCCCCTAACATTCAGTACTTC	CATSGGPPNIQYF	NA	NA	TRBJ2-4	TRBV24-1
TGTGCCACCAGTGGGGCGGGCCAAGAGACCCAGTACTTC	CATSGAGQETQYF	NA	NA	TRBJ2-5	TRBV24-1
TGCAGTGCTAGTCCCCACTGGTCTGGGGCCAACGTCCTGACTTTC	CSASPHWSGANVLTF	NA	NA	TRBJ2-6	TRBV20-1
TGTGCCAGCAGCCGAATTTTGGAGCAGTTCTTC	CASSRILEQFF	NA	NA	TRBJ2-1	TRBV7-2
TGTGCCAGCAGTGGGGGGGGCCTGTGGACAGATACGCAGTATTTT	CASSGGGLWTDTQYF	NA	NA	TRBJ2-3	TRBV2